This T cell receptor beta chain is from a study of cytomegalovirus exposure and HLA in healthy donors. Repertoires were generated with immunoSEQ multiplex PCR, while TCRdb's copy carries only in-frame clones and drops some. The data hold under 300,000 clones, with more than 75% observed a single time. Germline V gene data show CDR1 as SGHTA and CDR2 as FQGNSA. This CDR3 contains 15 residues. The V end was cut by 1 base, the J end by 5 bases, with 14 bases between. This clone showed up just a few times. The TCR comes from a woman aged 25 to 39 in good health and CMV-seropositive. This sequence joins TRBV7-2 and TRBJ2-5, with D tentatively TRBD2 (7 bases). Sequencing used PBMCs. The CDR3 spells CASSLVGGREETQYF. The DNA for the CDR3 is TGTGCCAGCAGCTTAGTTGGGGGGCGGGAGGAGACCCAGTACTTC.